This TCR beta chain was sequenced for a study of CD8 T cells in ankylosing spondylitis. V shed 4 bases and J 4 bases; nucleotides not matched to a gene: 10. The CDR3 spans 14 residues. Germline CDR1 is DFQATT and CDR2 is SNEGSKA (reference sequence). Molecular-barcoded quantitative 5'-RACE produced these TCR beta libraries. TCRdb re-analysed the 5' RACE reads in MiXCR, keeping a single row per CDR3 protein. The sample carries 30,000 to 45,000 distinct CDR3 sequences, about a tenth recorded once. This clonotype was counted ten times or more. Its antigen is undetermined. The study, taken as a whole, reports: Matched ankylosing spondylitis synovial fluid reportedly contained a significantly enriched population of disease-linked clones.

The sequence derives from a male donor with ankylosing spondylitis or in good health (not recorded which). Sequenced input: blood, either unsorted or a sorted T cell fraction (not recorded which). V is TRBV20-1 and J is TRBJ2-7, with TRBD2 matching 7 bases. This CDR3 reads CSATSRTRVYEQYF. The CDR3 DNA reads TGCAGTGCTACCAGCCGGACTAGAGTGTACGAGCAGTACTTC.